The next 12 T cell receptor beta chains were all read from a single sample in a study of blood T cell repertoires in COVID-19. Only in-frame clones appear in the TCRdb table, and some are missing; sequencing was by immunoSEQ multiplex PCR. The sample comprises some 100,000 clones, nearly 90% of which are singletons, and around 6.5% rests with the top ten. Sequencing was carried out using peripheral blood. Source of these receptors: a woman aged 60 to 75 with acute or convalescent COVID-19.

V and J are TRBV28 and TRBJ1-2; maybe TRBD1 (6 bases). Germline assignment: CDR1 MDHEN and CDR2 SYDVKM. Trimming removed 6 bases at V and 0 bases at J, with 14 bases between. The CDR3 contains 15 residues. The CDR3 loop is CASSLGQPANYGYTF. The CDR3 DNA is TGTGCCAGCAGCCTTGGACAGCCAGCTAACTATGGCTACACCTTC.

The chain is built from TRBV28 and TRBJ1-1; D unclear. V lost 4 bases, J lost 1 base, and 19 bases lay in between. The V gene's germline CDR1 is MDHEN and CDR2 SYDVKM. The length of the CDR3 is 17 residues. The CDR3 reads CASSSPSRAAGNTEAFF. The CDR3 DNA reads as TGTGCCAGCAGTTCCCCTTCCCGGGCAGCGGGGAACACTGAAGCTTTCTTT.

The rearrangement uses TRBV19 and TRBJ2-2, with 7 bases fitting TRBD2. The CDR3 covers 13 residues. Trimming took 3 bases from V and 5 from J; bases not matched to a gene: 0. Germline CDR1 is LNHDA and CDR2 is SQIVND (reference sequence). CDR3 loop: CASSIGGTGELFF. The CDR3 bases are TGTGCCAGTAGTATCGGGGGGACCGGGGAGCTGTTTTTT.

Here the CDR3 DNA reads TGCGCCAGCAGCTCGGACACAGGATCTAACTATGGCTACACCTTC. Protein: CASSSDTGSNYGYTF. The rearrangement uses TRBV5-1 and TRBJ1-2; the D gene is possibly TRBD1 (5 bases). There are 15 residues in the CDR3. The V end lost 3 bases, the J end lost 0 bases, and 12 bases lay between the germline ends. CDR1 SGHRS and CDR2 YFSETQ come from the germline V gene.

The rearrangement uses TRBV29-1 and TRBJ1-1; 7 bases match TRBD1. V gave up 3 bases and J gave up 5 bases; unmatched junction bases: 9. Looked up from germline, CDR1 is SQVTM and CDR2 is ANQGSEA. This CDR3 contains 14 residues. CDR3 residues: CSVDLTGYGTEAFF. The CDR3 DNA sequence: TGCAGCGTTGACCTGACAGGGTATGGGACTGAAGCTTTCTTT.

In DNA form, the CDR3 reads TGTGCCAGCAGCTATAGAAGCACAGATACGCAGTATTTT. Translation gives CASSYRSTDTQYF. The chain is built from TRBV9 and TRBJ2-3; D unresolved. Between the trimmed V and J ends, which lost 4 bases and 0 bases, there was a span of 6 bases. Germline V CDR1 and CDR2: SGDLS, YYNGEE. The CDR3 contains 13 residues.

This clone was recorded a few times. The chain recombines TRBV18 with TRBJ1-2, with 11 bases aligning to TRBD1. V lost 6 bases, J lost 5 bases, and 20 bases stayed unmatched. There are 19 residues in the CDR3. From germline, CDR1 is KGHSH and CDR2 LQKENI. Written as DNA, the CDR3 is TGTGCCAGCTCCCAACGGGCCGGGACAGGGGGTCCTCGGCCGTATGGCTACACCTTC. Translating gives CASSQRAGTGGPRPYGYTF.

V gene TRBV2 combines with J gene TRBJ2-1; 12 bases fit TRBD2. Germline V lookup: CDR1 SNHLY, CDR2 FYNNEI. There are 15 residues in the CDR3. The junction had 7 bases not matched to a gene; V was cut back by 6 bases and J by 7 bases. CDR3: CASRNLAGGYNEQFF. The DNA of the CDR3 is TGTGCCAGCAGGAACCTAGCGGGAGGGTATAATGAGCAGTTCTTC.

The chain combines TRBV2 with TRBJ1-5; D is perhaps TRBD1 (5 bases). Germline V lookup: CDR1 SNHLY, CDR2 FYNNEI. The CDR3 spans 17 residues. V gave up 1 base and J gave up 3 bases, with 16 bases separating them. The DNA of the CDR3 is TGTGCCAGCAGTGAAGTCGGGGGGGTAATCAACAATCAGCCCCAGCATTTT. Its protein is CASSEVGGVINNQPQHF.

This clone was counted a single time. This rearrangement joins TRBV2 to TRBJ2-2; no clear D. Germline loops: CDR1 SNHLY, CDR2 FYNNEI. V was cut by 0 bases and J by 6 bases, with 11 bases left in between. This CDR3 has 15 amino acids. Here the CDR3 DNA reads TGTGCCAGCAGTGAAGCGCTTCAGAAAGCCGGGGAGCTGTTTTTT. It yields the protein CASSEALQKAGELFF.

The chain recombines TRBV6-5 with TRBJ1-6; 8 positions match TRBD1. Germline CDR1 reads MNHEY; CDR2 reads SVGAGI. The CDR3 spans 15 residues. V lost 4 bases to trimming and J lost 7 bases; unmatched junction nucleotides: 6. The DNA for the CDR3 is TGTGCCAGCAGTTTTACGACAGGGGCGAATTCACCCCTCCACTTT. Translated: CASSFTTGANSPLHF.

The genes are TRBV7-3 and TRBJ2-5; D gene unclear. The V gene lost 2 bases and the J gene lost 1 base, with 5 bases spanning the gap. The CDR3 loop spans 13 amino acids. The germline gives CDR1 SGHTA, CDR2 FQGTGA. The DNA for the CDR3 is TGTGCCAGCAGCTTAGGAGTCCAAGAGACCCAGTACTTC. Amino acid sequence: CASSLGVQETQYF.